This T cell receptor (beta chain) was sequenced for a study of blood T cell repertoires in COVID-19. Sequenced by immunoSEQ multiplex PCR; TCRdb stores in-frame clones only, minus some. The table shows approximately 130,000 clones, with less than 90% occurring only once. The CDR3 runs 16 residues. From germline, CDR1 is SGDLS and CDR2 YYNGEE. Germline trimming cut 0 bases from V and 0 bases from J; bases unmatched to any gene: 6. The TCR sequence derives from a man between 25 and 39 years old who had recovered from COVID-19. Sequencing was carried out using PBMCs or T cells enriched from blood (not recorded which). This chain links TRBV9 with TRBJ2-7, with TRBD1 matching 7 bases. The CDR3 sequence is CASSVGPGQSSYEQYF. CDR3 DNA: TGTGCCAGCAGCGTAGGGCCGGGACAGAGCTCCTACGAGCAGTACTTC.